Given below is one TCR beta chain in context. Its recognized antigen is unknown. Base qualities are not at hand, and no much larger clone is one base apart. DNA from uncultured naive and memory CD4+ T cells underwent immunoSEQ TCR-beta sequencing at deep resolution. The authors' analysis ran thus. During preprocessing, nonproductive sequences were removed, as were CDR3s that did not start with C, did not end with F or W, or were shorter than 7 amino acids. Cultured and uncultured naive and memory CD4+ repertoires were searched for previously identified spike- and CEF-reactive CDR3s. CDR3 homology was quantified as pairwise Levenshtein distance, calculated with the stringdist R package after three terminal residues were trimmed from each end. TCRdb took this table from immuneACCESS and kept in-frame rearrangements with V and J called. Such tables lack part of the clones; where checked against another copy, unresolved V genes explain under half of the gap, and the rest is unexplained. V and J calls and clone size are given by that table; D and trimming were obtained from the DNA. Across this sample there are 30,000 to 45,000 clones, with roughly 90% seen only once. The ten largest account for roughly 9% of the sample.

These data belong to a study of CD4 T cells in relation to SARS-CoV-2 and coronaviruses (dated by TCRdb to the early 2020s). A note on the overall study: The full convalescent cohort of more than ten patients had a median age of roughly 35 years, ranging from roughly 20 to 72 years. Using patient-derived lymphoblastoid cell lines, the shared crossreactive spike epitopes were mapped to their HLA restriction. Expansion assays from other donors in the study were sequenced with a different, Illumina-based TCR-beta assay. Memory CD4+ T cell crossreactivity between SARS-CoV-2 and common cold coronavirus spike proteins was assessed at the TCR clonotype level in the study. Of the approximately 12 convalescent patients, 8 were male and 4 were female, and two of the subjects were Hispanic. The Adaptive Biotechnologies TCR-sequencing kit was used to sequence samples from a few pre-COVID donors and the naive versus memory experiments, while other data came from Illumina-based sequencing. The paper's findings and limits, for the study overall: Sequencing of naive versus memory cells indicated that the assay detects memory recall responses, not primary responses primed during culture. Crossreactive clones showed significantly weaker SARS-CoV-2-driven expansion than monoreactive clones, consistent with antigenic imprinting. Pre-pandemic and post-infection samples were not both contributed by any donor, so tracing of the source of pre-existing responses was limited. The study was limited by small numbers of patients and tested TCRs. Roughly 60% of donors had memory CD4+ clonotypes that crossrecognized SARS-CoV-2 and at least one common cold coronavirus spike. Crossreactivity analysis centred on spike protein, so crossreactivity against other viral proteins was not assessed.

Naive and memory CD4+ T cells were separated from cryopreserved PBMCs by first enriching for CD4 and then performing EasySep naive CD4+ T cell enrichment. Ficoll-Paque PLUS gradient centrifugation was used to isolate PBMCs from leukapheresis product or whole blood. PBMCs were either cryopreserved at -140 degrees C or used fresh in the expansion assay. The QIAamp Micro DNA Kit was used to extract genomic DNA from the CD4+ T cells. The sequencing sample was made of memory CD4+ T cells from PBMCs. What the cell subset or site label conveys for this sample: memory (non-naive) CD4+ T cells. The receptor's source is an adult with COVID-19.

Here the CDR3 is given as CASSYTGGGTDTQYF. The bases read TGCGCCAGCAGCTACACAGGGGGGGGGACAGATACGCAGTATTTT. Recombination connected TRBV5-1 to TRBJ2-3; possibly the D gene is TRBD1, per 8 matching bases. V lost 3 bases and J lost 3 bases; the stretch between them is 14 bases long. The CDR3 sequence holds 15 residues, the cysteine and phenylalanine included. Left in the record is the CDR3 DNA by itself, 45 bases read in frame from the first base. CDR1 and CDR2 are read off the germline V gene as SGHRS and YFSETQ.